The 3 T cell receptor beta chains in this list originate from one sample, sequenced in a study of siplizumab effects on memory and regulatory T cells. Sequenced by immunoSEQ multiplex PCR; TCRdb stores in-frame clones only, minus some. The data contain about 100,000 clones, 75% to 95% of them singletons. The specimen sequenced was CD4+ T cells sorted from blood. The receptors derive from a human donor in good health.

The genes are TRBV15 and TRBJ1-1; tentative D call: TRBD1 (6 bases). CDR3 length: 14 residues. The germline V gene encodes CDR1 LNHNV and CDR2 YYDKDF (reference sequence). The V end lost 5 bases, the J end lost 5 bases, and 15 bases lay between the germline ends. The CDR3 bases are TGTGCCACCAGCGAAGACTTACAGGGTACTGAAGCTTTCTTT. It specifies CATSEDLQGTEAFF.

This chain uses TRBV5-1 with TRBJ1-5; TRBD1 matches 7 bases. Germline values: CDR1 SGHRS, CDR2 YFSETQ. V shed 2 bases, J shed 6 bases, and the junction held 2 bases outside the gene matches. There are 13 residues in the CDR3. CDR3 amino acids: CASSLDRAQPQHF. CDR3 in DNA: TGCGCCAGCAGCTTAGACAGGGCTCAGCCCCAGCATTTT.

The CDR3 sequence: CASSLESYGYTF. In DNA form, the CDR3 reads TGTGCCAGCAGCTTGGAGTCATATGGCTACACCTTC. The chain uses TRBV5-5 and TRBJ1-2; D is undetermined. Germline lookup yields CDR1 SGHKS and CDR2 YYEKEE (reference sequence). The CDR3 is 12 amino acids. V lost 0 bases and J lost 5, with 5 bases in between. The complete variable domain, with remaining parts taken from reference TRBV5-5 and TRBJ1-2, reads DAGVTQSPTHLIKTRGQQVTLRCSPISGHKSVSWYQQVLGQGPQFIFQYYEKEERGRGNFPDRFSARQFPNYSSELNVNALLLGDSALYLCASSLESYGYTFGSGTRLTVV.